This T cell receptor (beta chain) was recovered during a study of beta chain features in type 1 diabetes. cDNA synthesis used the whole RNA isolate, giving expressed TCRB sequences. Libraries were prepared by immunoSEQ multiplex PCR; TCRdb keeps only in-frame clonotypes and omits some of them. Among hundreds of thousands of clones listed, 17% were seen once. This CDR3 contains 15 residues. V was clipped by 4 bases and J by 0 bases; unmatched bases: 4. Germline values: CDR1 SGHNT, CDR2 YYREEE (reference sequence). The receptor was derived from a woman aged 18-30 years in good health. Sequencing input: naive CD4+ T cells from blood. V usage is TRBV5-4 and J usage is TRBJ1-1; 9 bases align to TRBD1. Here the CDR3 reads CASSVRDRVNTEAFF. CDR3 bases: TGTGCCAGCAGCGTCCGGGACAGGGTGAACACTGAAGCTTTCTTT.